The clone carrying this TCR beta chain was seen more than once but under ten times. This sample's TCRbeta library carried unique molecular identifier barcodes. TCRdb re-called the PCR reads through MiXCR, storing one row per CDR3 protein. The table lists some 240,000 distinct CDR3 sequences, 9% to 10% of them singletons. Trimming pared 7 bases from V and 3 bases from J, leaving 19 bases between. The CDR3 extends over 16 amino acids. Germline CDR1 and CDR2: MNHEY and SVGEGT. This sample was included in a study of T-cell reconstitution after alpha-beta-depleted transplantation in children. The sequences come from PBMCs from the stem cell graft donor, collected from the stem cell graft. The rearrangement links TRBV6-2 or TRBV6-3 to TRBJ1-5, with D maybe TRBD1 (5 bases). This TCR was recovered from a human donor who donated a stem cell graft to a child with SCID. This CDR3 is CASTSGPTVYNQPQHF. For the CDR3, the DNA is TGTGCCAGCACCTCGGGGCCGACGGTATACAATCAGCCCCAGCATTTT.